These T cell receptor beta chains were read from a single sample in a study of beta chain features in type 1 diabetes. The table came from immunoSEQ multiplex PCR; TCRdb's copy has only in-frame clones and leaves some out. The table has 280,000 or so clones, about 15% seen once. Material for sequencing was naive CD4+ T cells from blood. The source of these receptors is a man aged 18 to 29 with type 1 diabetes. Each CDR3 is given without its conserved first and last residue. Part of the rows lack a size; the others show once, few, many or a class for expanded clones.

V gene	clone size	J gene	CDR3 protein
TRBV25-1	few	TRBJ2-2	ASSDVNTGELF
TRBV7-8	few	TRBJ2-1	ASSPRTSGAFRNEQF
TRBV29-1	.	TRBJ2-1	SVASGRGYEQF
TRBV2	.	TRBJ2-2	ASSGPLSTGELF
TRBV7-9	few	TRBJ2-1	ASSADRDYNEQF
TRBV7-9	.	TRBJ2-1	ASSLGQGRYNEQF
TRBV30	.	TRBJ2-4	AWTGGLAGAGGNIQY
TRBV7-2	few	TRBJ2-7	ASSLQASGSEQY
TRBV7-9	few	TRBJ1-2	ASSLAPGGGYT
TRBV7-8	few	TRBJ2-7	ASSLRDYSYEQY
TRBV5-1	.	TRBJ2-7	ASSPVPGQGYEQY
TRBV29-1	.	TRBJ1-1	SVIRAGATEAF
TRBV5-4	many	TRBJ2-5	ASSRGGTQY
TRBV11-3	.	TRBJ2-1	ASSSGGRGGMNEQF
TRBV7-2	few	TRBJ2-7	ASSLSPTSNEQY
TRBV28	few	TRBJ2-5	ASSSTGRETQY
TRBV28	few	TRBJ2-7	ASSLSLREGSYEQY
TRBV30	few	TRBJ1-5	AWSAGLREPQH
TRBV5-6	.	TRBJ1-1	ASSLLSTEAF
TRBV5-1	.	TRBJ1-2	ASRADYGYT